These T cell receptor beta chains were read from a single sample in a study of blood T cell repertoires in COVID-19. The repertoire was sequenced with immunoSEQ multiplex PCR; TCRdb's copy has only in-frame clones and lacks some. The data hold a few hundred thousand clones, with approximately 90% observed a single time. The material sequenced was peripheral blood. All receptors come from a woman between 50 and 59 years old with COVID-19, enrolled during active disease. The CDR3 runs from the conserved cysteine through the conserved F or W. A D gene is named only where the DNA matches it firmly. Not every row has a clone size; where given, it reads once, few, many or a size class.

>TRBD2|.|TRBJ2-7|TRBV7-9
TGTGCCAGCAGCCCATACGGGACTAGCGGGAGTTATTTTCCCTACGAGCAGTACTTC
CASSPYGTSGSYFPYEQYF
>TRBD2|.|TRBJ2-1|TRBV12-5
TGTGCTAGTGGTTTCCCCTTATCTAGCGGGAGTTGGAATGAGCAGTTCTTC
CASGFPLSSGSWNEQFF
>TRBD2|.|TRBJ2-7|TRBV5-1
TGCGCCAGCAGCCCGGGGACTAGCGGGAGGTCATCCTACGAGCAGTACTTC
CASSPGTSGRSSYEQYF
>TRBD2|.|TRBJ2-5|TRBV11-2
TGTGCCAGCCACGGACTAGCGGGGGTTGGGGAGACCCAGTACTTC
CASHGLAGVGETQYF
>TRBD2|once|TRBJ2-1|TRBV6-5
TGTGCCAGCAGTATTGGGACTAGCGGGCCCAATGAGCAGTTCTTC
CASSIGTSGPNEQFF
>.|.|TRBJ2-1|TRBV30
TGTGCCTGGAGTCTTCGAGGGCTTTCCTACAATGAGCAGTTCTTC
CAWSLRGLSYNEQFF
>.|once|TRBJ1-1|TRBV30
TGTGCCTGGAGTGTACGCGTTGTGGCTGAAGCTTTCTTT
CAWSVRVVAEAFF
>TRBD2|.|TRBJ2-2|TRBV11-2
TGTGCCAGCAGCTTATTAGCGGGAGCAAACACCGGGGAGCTGTTTTTT
CASSLLAGANTGELFF
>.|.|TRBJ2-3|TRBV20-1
TGCAGTGGGCGGAATAATACGCAGTATTTT
CSGRNNTQYF
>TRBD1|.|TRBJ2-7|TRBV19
TGTGCCAGTAGTATTCGAGGACAGGGGATTTACGAGCAGTACTTC
CASSIRGQGIYEQYF
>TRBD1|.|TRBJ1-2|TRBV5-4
TGTGCCAGCAGCCTATCGACAGGGACTAACTATGGCTACACCTTC
CASSLSTGTNYGYTF
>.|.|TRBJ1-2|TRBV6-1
TGTGCCAGCAGTGAATCCGGGACACAAAACTATGGCTACACCTTC
CASSESGTQNYGYTF
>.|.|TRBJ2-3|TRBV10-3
TGTGCCATTCTGGCCGCAGACACAGATACGCAGTATTTT
CAILAADTDTQYF
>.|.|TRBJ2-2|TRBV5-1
TGCGCCAGCCAACCAGGGGGCCGGGAGGAGGAGCTGTTTTTT
CASQPGGREEELFF
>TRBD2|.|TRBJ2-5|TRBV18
TGTGCCAGCTCACAAACTAGCGTGGAGACCCAGTACTTC
CASSQTSVETQYF
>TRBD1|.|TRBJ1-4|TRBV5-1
TGCGCCAGCAGCTTGGAGGGGCAGGGGGCTTTTGAAAAACTGTTTTTT
CASSLEGQGAFEKLFF
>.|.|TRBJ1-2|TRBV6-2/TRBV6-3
TGTGCCAGCAGTTATGTCGCCGCGAGTTTGGTGGGCTACACCTTC
CASSYVAASLVGYTF
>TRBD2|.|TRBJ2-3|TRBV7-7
TGTGCCAGCAGCTTAAACCCTCCTACGAGCGGGATAACAGATACGCAGTATTTT
CASSLNPPTSGITDTQYF
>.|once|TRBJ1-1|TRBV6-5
TGTGCCAGCAGTATTCAGGGGAGGGCGGGAGCTTTCTTT
CASSIQGRAGAFF
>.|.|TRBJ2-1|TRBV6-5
TGTGCCAGCAGTCAGATGACTCGCAATGAGCAGTTCTTC
CASSQMTRNEQFF